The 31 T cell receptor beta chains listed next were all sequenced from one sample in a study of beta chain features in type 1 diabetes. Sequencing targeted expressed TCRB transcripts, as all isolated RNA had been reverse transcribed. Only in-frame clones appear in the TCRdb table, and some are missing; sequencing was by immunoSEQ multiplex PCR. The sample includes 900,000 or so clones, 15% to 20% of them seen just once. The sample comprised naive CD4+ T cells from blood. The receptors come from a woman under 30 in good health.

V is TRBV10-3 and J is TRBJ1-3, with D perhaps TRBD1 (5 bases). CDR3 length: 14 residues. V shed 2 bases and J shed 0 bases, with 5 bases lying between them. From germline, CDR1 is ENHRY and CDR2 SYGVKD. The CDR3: CAISEGGSGNTIYF. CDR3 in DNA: TGTGCCATCAGTGAGGGGGGCTCTGGAAACACCATATATTTT.

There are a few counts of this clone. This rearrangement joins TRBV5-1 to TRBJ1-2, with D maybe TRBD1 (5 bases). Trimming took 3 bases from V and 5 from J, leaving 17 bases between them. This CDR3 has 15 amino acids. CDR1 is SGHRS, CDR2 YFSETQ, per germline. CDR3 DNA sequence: TGCGCCAGCAGCTGGAAGGGACCGGAATCGTATGGCTACACCTTC. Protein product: CASSWKGPESYGYTF. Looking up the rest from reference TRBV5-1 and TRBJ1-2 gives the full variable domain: KAGVTQTPRYLIKTRGQQVTLSCSPISGHRSVSWYQQTPGQGLQFLFEYFSETQRNKGNFPGRFSGRQFSNSRSEMNVSTLELGDSALYLCASSWKGPESYGYTFGSGTRLTVV.

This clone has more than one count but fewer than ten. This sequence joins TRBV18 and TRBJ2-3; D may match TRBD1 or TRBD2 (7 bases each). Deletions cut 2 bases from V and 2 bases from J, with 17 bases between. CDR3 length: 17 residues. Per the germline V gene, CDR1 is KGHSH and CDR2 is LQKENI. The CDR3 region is CASSPKGAGEPTDTQYF. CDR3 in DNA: TGTGCCAGCTCACCAAAGGGGGCGGGAGAGCCCACAGATACGCAGTATTTT.

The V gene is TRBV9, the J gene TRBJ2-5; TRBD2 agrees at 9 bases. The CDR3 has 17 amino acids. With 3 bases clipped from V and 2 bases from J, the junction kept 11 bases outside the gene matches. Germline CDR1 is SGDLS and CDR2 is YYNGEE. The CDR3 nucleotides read TGTGCCAGCAGCGGGAGAGCGGGAGGAGGGATGCAAGAGACCCAGTACTTC. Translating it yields CASSGRAGGGMQETQYF.

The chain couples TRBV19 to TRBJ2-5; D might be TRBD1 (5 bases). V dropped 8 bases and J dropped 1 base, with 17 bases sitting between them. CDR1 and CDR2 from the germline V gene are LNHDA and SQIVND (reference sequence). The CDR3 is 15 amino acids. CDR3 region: CASAELGPFQETQYF. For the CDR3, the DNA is TGTGCCAGTGCTGAACTGGGGCCATTCCAAGAGACCCAGTACTTC.

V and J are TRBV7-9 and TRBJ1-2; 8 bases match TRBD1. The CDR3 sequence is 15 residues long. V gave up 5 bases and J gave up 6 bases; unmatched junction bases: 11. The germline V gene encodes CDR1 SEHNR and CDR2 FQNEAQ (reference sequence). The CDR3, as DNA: TGTGCCAGCAGCCCAAAGACAGGGGATTACGATGGCTACACCTTC. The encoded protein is CASSPKTGDYDGYTF.

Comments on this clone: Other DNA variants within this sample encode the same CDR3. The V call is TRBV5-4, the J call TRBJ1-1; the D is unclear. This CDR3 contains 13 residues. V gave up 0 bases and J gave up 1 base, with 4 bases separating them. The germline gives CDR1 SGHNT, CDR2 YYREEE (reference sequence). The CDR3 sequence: CASSLGENTEAFF. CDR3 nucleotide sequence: TGTGCCAGCAGCTTGGGAGAGAACACTGAAGCTTTCTTT.

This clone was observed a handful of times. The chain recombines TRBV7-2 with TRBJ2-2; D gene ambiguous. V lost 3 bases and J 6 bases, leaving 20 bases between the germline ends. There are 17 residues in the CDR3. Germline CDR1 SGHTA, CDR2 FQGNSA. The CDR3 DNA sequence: TGTGCCAGCAGCTTGGGCTCCGGCTATCGTCTTTCCGGGGAGCTGTTTTTT. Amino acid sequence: CASSLGSGYRLSGELFF.

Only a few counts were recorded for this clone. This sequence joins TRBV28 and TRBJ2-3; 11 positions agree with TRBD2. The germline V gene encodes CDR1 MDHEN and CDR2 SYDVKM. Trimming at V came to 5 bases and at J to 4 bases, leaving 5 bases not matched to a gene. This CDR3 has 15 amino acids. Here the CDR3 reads CASSPRTSGSDTQYF. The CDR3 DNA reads TGTGCCAGCAGTCCTCGGACTAGCGGGTCAGATACGCAGTATTTT.

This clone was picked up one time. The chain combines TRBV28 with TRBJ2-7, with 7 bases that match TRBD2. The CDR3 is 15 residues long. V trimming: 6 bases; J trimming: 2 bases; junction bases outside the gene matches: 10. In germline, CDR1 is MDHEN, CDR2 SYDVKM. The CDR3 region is CASRAMGGSTYEQYF. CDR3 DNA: TGTGCCAGCAGGGCCATGGGGGGGTCGACCTACGAGCAGTACTTC.

The DNA of the CDR3 is TGTGCCAGCAGTTTTGAGGCGGGAGGGGAGCAAGAGACCCAGTACTTC. Its translation is CASSFEAGGEQETQYF. The gene calls are TRBV28 and TRBJ2-5; 9 bases match TRBD2. The CDR3 has 16 amino acids. Trimming removed 3 bases from V and 2 bases from J; junction bases left unmatched: 7. CDR1 and CDR2 from the germline V gene are MDHEN and SYDVKM.

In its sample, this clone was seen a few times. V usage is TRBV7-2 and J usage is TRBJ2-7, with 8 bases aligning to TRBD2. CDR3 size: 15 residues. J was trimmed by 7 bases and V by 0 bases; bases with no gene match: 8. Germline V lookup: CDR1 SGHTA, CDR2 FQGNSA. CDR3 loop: CASSLASGRPGEQYF. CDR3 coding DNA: TGTGCCAGCAGCTTAGCCAGCGGGAGACCGGGGGAGCAGTACTTC. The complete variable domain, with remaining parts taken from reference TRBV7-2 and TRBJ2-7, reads GAGVSQSPSNKVTEKGKDVELRCDPISGHTALYWYRQSLGQGLEFLIYFQGNSAPDKSGLPSDRFSAERTGGSVSTLTIQRTQQEDSAVYLCASSLASGRPGEQYFGPGTRLTVT.

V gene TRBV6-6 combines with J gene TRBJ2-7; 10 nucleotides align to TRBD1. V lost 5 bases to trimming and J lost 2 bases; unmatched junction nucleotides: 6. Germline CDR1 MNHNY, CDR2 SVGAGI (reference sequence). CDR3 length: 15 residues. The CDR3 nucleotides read TGTGCCAGCAGTCGTCCGGGACAGGGGACCTACGAGCAGTACTTC. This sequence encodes CASSRPGQGTYEQYF.

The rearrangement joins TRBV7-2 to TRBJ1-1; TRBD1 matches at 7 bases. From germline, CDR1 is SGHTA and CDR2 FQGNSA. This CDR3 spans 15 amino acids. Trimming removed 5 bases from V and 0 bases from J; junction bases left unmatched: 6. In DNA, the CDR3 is TGTGCCAGCAGCCCGGGACAGCTCATGAACACTGAAGCTTTCTTT. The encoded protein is CASSPGQLMNTEAFF. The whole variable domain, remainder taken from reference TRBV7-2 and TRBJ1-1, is GAGVSQSPSNKVTEKGKDVELRCDPISGHTALYWYRQSLGQGLEFLIYFQGNSAPDKSGLPSDRFSAERTGGSVSTLTIQRTQQEDSAVYLCASSPGQLMNTEAFFGQGTRLTVV.

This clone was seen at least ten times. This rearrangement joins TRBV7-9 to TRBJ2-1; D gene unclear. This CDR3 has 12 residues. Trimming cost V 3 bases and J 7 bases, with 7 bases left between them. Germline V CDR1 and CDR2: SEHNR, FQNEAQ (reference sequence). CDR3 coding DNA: TGTGCCAGCAGCTTGCCTTCAAATGAGCAGTTCTTC. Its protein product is CASSLPSNEQFF. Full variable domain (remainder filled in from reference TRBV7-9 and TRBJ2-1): DTGVSQNPRHKITKRGQNVTFRCDPISEHNRLYWYRQTLGQGPEFLTYFQNEAQLEKSRLLSDRFSAERPKGSFSTLEIQRTEQGDSAMYLCASSLPSNEQFFGPGTRLTVL.

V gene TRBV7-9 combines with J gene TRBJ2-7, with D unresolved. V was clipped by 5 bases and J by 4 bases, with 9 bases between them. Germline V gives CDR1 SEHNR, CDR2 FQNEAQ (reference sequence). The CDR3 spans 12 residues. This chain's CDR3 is CASSPTPYEQYF. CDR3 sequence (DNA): TGTGCCAGCAGCCCGACACCGTACGAGCAGTACTTC.

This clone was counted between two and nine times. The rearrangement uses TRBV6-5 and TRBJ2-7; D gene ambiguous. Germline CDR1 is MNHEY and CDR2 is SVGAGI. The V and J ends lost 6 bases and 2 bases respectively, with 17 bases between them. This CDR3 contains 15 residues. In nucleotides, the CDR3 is TGTGCCAGCAGCCTATTCCCTCCGGGCACCTACGAGCAGTACTTC. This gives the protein CASSLFPPGTYEQYF.

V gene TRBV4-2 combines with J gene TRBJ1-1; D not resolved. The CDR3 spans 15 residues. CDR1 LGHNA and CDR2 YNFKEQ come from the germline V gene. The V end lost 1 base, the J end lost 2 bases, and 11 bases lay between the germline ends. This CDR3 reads CASSQVGSHNTEAFF. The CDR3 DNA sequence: TGTGCCAGCAGCCAAGTAGGCTCCCACAACACTGAAGCTTTCTTT.

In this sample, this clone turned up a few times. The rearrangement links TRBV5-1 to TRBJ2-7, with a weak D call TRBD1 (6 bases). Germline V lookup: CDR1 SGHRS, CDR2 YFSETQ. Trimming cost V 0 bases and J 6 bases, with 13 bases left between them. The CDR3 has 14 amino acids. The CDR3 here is CASSLVGASLEQYF. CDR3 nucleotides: TGCGCCAGCAGCTTGGTGGGGGCTTCTCTCGAGCAGTACTTC.

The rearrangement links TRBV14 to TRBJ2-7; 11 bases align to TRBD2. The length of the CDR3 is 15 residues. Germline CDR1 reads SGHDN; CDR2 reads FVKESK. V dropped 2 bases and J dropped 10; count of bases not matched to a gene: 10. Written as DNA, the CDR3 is TGTGCCAGCAGCCAACTCCCACTAGCGGGAGCTGGACAGTACTTC. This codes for CASSQLPLAGAGQYF.

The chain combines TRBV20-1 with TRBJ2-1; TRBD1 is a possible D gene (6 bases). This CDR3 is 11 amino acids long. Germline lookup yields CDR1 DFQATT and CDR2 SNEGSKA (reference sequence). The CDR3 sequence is CRISTGNEQFF. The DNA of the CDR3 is TGCCGAATAAGCACAGGGAATGAGCAGTTCTTC.

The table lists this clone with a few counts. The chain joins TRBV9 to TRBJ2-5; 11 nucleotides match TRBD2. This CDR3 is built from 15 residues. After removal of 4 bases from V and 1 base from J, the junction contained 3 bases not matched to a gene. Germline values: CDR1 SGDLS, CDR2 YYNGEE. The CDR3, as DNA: TGTGCCAGCAGCCGGACTAGCGGGTCCCAAGAGACCCAGTACTTC. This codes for CASSRTSGSQETQYF. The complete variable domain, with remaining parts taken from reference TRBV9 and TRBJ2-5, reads DSGVTQTPKHLITATGQRVTLRCSPRSGDLSVYWYQQSLDQGLQFLIQYYNGEERAKGNILERFSAQQFPDLHSELNLSSLELGDSALYFCASSRTSGSQETQYFGPGTRLLVL.

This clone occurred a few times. CDR3 in DNA: TGCAGCGTTAGACTAGCGGGCAGCACAGATACGCAGTATTTT. This codes for CSVRLAGSTDTQYF. The rearrangement links TRBV29-1 to TRBJ2-3, with 10 bases aligning to TRBD2. In germline, CDR1 is SQVTM, CDR2 ANQGSEA. The length of the CDR3 is 14 residues. J was trimmed by 0 bases and V by 5 bases; bases with no gene match: 2.

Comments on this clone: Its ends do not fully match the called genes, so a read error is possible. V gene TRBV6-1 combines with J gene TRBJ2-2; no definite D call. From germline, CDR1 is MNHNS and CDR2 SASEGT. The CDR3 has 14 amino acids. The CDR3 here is CASSSGTNAGELFF. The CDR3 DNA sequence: TGTGCCAGCTCATCCGGCACGAACGCCGGGGAGCTGTTTTTT.

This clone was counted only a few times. CDR3 loop: CSVEPGQGPDTQYF. CDR3 nucleotides: TGCAGCGTTGAACCGGGACAGGGGCCAGATACGCAGTATTTT. The V and J genes are TRBV29-1 and TRBJ2-3, with TRBD1 identical over 10 bases. CDR3 length equals 14 residues. Trimming cost V 2 bases and J 4 bases; bases outside gene matches: 3. Germline loops: CDR1 SQVTM, CDR2 ANQGSEA.

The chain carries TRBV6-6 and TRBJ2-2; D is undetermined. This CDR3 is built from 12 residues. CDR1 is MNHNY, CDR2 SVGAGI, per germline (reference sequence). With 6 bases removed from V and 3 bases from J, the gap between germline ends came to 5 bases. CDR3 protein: CASRYYTGELFF. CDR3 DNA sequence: TGTGCCAGCAGGTATTACACCGGGGAGCTGTTTTTT.

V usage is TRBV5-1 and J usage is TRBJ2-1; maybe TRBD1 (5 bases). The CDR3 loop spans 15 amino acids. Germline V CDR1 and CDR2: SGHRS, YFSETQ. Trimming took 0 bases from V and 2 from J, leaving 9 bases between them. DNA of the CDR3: TGCGCCAGCAGCTTGGAGGACATTACCTACAATGAGCAGTTCTTC. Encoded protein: CASSLEDITYNEQFF.

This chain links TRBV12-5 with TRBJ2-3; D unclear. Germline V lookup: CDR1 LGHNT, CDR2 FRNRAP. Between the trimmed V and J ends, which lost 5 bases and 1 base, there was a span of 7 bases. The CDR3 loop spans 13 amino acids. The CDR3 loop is CASGPSGTDTQYF. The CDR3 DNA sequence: TGTGCTAGTGGTCCTTCAGGCACAGATACGCAGTATTTT.

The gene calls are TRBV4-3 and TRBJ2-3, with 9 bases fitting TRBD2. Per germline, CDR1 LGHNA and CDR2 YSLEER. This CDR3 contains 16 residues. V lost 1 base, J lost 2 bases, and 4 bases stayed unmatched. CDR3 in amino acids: CASSQGASGVTDTQYF. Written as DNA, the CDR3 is TGCGCCAGCAGCCAAGGGGCTAGCGGGGTCACAGATACGCAGTATTTT.

CDR3 in DNA: TGTGCCAGTAGTATAGGGGCCATAGGGACCGGGGAGCTGTTTTTT. It translates to CASSIGAIGTGELFF. The chain employs TRBV19 and TRBJ2-2, with unresolved D. V dropped 1 base and J dropped 5 bases, with 11 bases sitting between them. CDR3 length: 15 residues. Per the germline V gene, CDR1 is LNHDA and CDR2 is SQIVND (reference sequence).

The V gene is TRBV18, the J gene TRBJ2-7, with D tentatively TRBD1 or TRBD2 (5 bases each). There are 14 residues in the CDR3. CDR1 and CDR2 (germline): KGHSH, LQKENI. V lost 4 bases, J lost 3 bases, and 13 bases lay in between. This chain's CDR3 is CASSLTEGSYEQYF. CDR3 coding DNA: TGTGCCAGCTCACTGACCGAGGGGAGCTACGAGCAGTACTTC.